This entry lists 8 T cell receptor beta chains sequenced from one sample in a study of OX40 agonist ivuxolimab in advanced cancers. Some clones are missing from TCRdb's copy, which holds only in-frame ones; the method was immunoSEQ multiplex PCR. This table holds 60,000 to 70,000 clones, approximately 91% found once. The material was CD4+ or CD8+ T cells sorted from blood, obtained in a trial of the OX40 agonist ivuxolimab. These receptors were taken from an adult with an advanced solid tumor such as melanoma, head and neck, liver or kidney cancer.

The V gene is TRBV14, the J gene TRBJ2-7, with TRBD1 matching 7 bases. Germline CDR1 reads SGHDN; CDR2 reads FVKESK. The CDR3 is 14 amino acids. Unmatched junction bases numbered 7, after V lost 2 bases and J lost 6 bases. The CDR3 sequence is CASSQYDRVGEQYF. CDR3 coding DNA: TGTGCCAGCAGCCAATATGACAGGGTAGGCGAGCAGTACTTC.

The chain uses TRBV4-3 and TRBJ1-5, with D perhaps matching TRBD1 (6 bases). The V end was cut by 0 bases, the J end by 7 bases, with 13 bases between. Germline V CDR1 and CDR2: LGHNA, YSLEER. CDR3 length: 15 amino acids. The CDR3 loop reads CASSQEQGGYQPQHF. CDR3 sequence (DNA): TGCGCCAGCAGCCAAGAACAGGGTGGGTACCAGCCCCAGCATTTT.

This chain links TRBV27 with TRBJ2-1, with D perhaps TRBD2 (6 bases). In germline, CDR1 is MNHEY, CDR2 SMNVEV (reference sequence). Deletions cut 5 bases from V and 12 bases from J, with 23 bases between. This CDR3 has 15 residues. CDR3 DNA: TGTGCCAGCAGTGCCGCCGGGACTGTCTTTTTTCGGCAGTTCTTC. It specifies CASSAAGTVFFRQFF.

This chain links TRBV6-1 with TRBJ1-3, with D possibly matching TRBD1 (5 bases). This CDR3 is built from 16 residues. Trimming took 0 bases from V and 2 from J, leaving 11 bases between them. Germline CDR1 reads MNHNS; CDR2 reads SASEGT. Here the CDR3 reads CASSEAQGFTGNTIYF. The CDR3 DNA sequence: TGTGCCAGCAGTGAAGCGCAGGGATTTACTGGAAACACCATATATTTT.

The chain is built from TRBV7-9 and TRBJ2-3; D is ambiguous. The V end lost 5 bases, the J end lost 2 bases, and 14 bases lay between the germline ends. The germline gives CDR1 SEHNR, CDR2 FQNEAQ (reference sequence). The CDR3 sequence is 15 residues long. The CDR3 sequence is CASSEIVLSTDTQYF. The CDR3 DNA is TGTGCCAGCAGCGAAATAGTATTATCCACAGATACGCAGTATTTT.

The chain uses TRBV29-1 and TRBJ2-5; 7 bases line up with TRBD1. The CDR3 length is 14 residues. Trimming cost V 5 bases and J 1 base; bases outside gene matches: 7. Germline V gene sequence: CDR1 SQVTM, CDR2 ANQGSEA. CDR3 nucleotides: TGCAGCGTTTTGCGACAGGGCCTCCAAGAGACCCAGTACTTC. Amino acids: CSVLRQGLQETQYF. Together with reference TRBV29-1 and TRBJ2-5, the CDR3 gives the full variable domain: SAVISQKPSRDICQRGTSLTIQCQVDSQVTMMFWYRQQPGQSLTLIATANQGSEATYESGFVIDKFPISRPNLTFSTLTVSNMSPEDSSIYLCSVLRQGLQETQYFGPGTRLLVL.

The chain couples TRBV10-2 to TRBJ2-3; 9 bases agree with TRBD1. The germline CDR1 and CDR2 sequences are WSHSY and SAAADI. Trimming took 8 bases from V and 1 from J; bases not matched to a gene: 4. The CDR3 contains 14 residues. CDR3 sequence: CASARTGGTDTQYF. The CDR3 DNA reads as TGCGCCAGCGCCCGGACAGGGGGCACAGATACGCAGTATTTT.

This chain uses TRBV12-5 with TRBJ2-5; no definite D call. The CDR3 extends over 12 amino acids. CDR1 and CDR2 from the germline V gene are LGHNT and FRNRAP. With 3 bases removed from V and 2 bases from J, the gap between germline ends came to 4 bases. The CDR3 DNA sequence: TGTGCTAGTGGTTTCGGGCAAGAGACCCAGTACTTC. It translates to CASGFGQETQYF.